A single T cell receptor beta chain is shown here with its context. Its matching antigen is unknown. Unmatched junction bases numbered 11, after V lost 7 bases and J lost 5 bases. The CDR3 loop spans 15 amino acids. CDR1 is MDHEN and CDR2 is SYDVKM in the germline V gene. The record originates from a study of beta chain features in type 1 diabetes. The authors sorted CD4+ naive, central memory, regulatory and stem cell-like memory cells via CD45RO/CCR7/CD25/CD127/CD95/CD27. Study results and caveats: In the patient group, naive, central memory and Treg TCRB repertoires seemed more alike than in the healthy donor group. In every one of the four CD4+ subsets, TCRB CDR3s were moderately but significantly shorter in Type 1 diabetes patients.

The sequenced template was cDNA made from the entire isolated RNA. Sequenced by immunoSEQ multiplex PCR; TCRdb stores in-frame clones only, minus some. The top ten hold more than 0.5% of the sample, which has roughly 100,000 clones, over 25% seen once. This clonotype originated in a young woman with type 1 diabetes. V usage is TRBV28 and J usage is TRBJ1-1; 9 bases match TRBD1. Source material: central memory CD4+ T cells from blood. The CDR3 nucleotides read TGTGCCAGCAACGCCCCGGGACAGGGAGAGACTGAAGCTTTCTTT. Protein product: CASNAPGQGETEAFF.